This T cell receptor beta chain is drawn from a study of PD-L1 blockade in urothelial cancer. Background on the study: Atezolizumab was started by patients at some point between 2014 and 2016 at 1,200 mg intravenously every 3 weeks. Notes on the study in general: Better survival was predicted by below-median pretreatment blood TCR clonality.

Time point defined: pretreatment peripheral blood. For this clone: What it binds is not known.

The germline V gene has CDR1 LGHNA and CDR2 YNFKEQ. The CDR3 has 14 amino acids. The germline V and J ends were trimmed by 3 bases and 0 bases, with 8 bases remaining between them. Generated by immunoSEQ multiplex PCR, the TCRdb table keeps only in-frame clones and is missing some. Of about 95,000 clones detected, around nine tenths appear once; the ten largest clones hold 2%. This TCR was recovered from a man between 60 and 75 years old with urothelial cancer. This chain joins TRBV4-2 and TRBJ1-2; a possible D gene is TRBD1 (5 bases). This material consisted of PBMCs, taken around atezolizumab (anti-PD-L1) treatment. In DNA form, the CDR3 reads TGTGCCAGCAGCCAGCCGACAGCTAACTATGGCTACACCTTC. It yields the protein CASSQPTANYGYTF.